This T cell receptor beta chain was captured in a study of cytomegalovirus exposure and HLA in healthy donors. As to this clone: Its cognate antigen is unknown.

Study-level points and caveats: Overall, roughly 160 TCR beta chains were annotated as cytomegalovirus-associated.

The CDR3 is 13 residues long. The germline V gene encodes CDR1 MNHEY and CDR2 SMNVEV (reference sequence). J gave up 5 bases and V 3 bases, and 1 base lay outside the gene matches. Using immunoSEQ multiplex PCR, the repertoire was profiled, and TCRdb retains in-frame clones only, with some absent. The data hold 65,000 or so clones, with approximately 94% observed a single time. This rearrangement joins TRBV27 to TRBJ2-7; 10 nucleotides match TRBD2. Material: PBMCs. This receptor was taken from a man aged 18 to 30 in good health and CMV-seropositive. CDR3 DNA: TGTGCCAGCAGTTTTAGCGGGGGGAACGAGCAGTACTTC. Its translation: CASSFSGGNEQYF.